This T cell receptor (beta chain) was captured in a study of T cell responses to AZD1222 COVID-19 vaccine. Study summary: Second-dose timings of about 4 or about 12 weeks were pooled. Study-wide results and caveats: Reportedly, nearly half of unique spike TCRs recognized epitopes outside B.1.351/B.1.1.7 mutations. Donors skewed white British and female; clonal diversity was possibly underestimated.

Germline CDR1 WSHSY, CDR2 SAAADI. Deletions cut 6 bases from V and 6 bases from J, with 8 bases between. The CDR3 totals 12 residues. TCRdb's copy holds only in-frame clones and misses some; the assay was immunoSEQ multiplex PCR. The sample shows more than 95,000 clones, about 90% of them seen only once. Remarks on this clone: Its antigen is unidentified.

The J gene is TRBJ1-4, the V gene TRBV10-2; tentative D call: TRBD1 (6 bases). The material sequenced was peripheral blood, taken on day 0 of AZD1222 vaccination. The sequence was collected from an adult in good health. This CDR3 reads CASRRGDEKLFF. The CDR3 DNA is TGCGCCAGCAGGAGGGGGGATGAAAAACTGTTTTTT.